Presented here are 4 T cell receptor beta chains from one specimen sequenced in a study of identical twins. A single record per CDR3 protein comes from TCRdb applying MiXCR to the 5' RACE reads. The data contain 100,000 to 110,000 distinct CDR3 sequences, around 5.5% of them seen just once; the ten biggest clones take up less than 15%. The sequencing sample was made of memory T cells sorted from blood. The source of these receptors is a woman aged 45-60 years in good health.

This clonotype was seen many times. The rearrangement joins TRBV18 to TRBJ2-7, with 7 bases fitting TRBD1. There are 15 residues in the CDR3. V dropped 4 bases and J dropped 0; count of bases not matched to a gene: 6. Germline lookup yields CDR1 KGHSH and CDR2 LQKENI. The DNA of the CDR3 is TGTGCCAGCTCACACGAACAGGGGACCTCCTACGAGCAGTACTTC. Translating gives CASSHEQGTSYEQYF. Supplemented by reference TRBV18 and TRBJ2-7, the full variable domain reads NAGVMQNPRHLVRRRGQEARLRCSPMKGHSHVYWYRQLPEEGLKFMVYLQKENIIDESGMPKERFSAEFPKEGPSILRIQQVVRGDSAAYFCASSHEQGTSYEQYFGPGTRLTVT.

The table lists this clonotype with many counts. The genes are TRBV29-1 and TRBJ2-1, with D possibly TRBD1 on 5 matching bases. Germline V gene data show CDR1 as SQVTM and CDR2 as ANQGSEA. This CDR3 spans 11 amino acids. Between the trimmed V and J ends, which lost 3 bases and 9 bases, there was a span of 9 bases. CDR3 region: CSVDARGEQFF. The CDR3 bases are TGCAGCGTTGACGCAAGGGGTGAGCAGTTCTTC.

This clonotype was seen at least ten times. The V gene is TRBV12-3 or TRBV12-4, the J gene TRBJ2-5; D is uncertain. V lost 6 bases, J lost 4 bases, and 12 bases lay in between. There are 13 residues in the CDR3. The CDR3 here is CASSRRQAETQYF. For the CDR3, the DNA is TGTGCCAGCAGCCGTCGACAAGCAGAGACCCAGTACTTC.

This clonotype was observed many times. This chain links TRBV15 with TRBJ2-3; perhaps D is TRBD1 or TRBD2 (5 bases each). Trimming pared 0 bases from V and 7 bases from J, leaving 14 bases between. The germline V gene encodes CDR1 LNHNV and CDR2 YYDKDF (reference sequence). The CDR3 is 15 residues long. CDR3 sequence (DNA): TGTGCCACCAGCAGAGATCTGGTTTTGGGACATACGCAGTATTTT. This sequence encodes CATSRDLVLGHTQYF.